Given below is one TCR beta chain in context. The antigen is unknown. The CDR3 contains 14 residues. The J segment lost 5 bases and the V segment lost 4 bases, leaving 5 bases of the junction unmatched. Germline values: CDR1 SGDLS, CDR2 YYNGEE. TCRdb re-called the RT-PCR reads through MiXCR, storing one row per CDR3 protein. There are approximately 1,200 distinct CDR3 sequences in the sample; about four fifths occur only once, and around 23% lies in the top ten. The data stem from a study of yellow fever vaccine responses in identical twins. General study results and limits: The T cell response to vaccination in identical twins was reportedly partly convergent and partly personalized.

This sequence originates from a female donor who received the yellow fever vaccine. This rearrangement joins TRBV9 to TRBJ2-2, with 7 positions matching TRBD2. Material: T cells from blood (PBMCs), unsorted or a sorted subset (not recorded which), obtained before or after yellow fever vaccination (not recorded which). In DNA form, the CDR3 reads TGTGCCAGCAGCCCAGCGGGATGGACCGGGGAGCTGTTTTTT. The encoded protein is CASSPAGWTGELFF.